These 9 T cell receptor beta chains were all obtained from the same sample, sequenced in a study of blood T cell repertoires in COVID-19. Clones were sequenced by immunoSEQ multiplex PCR, and TCRdb holds only the in-frame ones, with some missing. The sample holds about 160,000 clones, roughly nine tenths seen once. The sequenced material came from peripheral blood. Receptors were obtained from a woman aged 70-85 years with acute or convalescent COVID-19.

This sequence joins TRBV27 and TRBJ2-7, with a possible D match to TRBD1 (5 bases). Germline loops: CDR1 MNHEY, CDR2 SMNVEV (reference sequence). V lost 3 bases to trimming and J lost 3 bases, with 9 bases between them. The CDR3 loop spans 13 amino acids. The CDR3 coding sequence is TGTGCCAGCAGTTTCGACAGCCGCTACGAGCAGTACTTC. Translated: CASSFDSRYEQYF.

The V call is TRBV4-2, the J call TRBJ1-5; D unresolved. The CDR3 sequence is 16 residues long. V shed 0 bases and J shed 4 bases, with 13 bases lying between them. CDR1 and CDR2 from the germline V gene are LGHNA and YNFKEQ. The CDR3 protein is CASSQDSSSGNQPQHF. The CDR3 DNA is TGTGCCAGCAGCCAAGATTCTTCGTCAGGTAATCAGCCCCAGCATTTT.

The rearrangement joins TRBV24-1 to TRBJ2-1; 7 bases are shared with TRBD1. CDR1 and CDR2 from the germline V gene are KGHDR and SFDVKD. V shed 2 bases, J shed 7 bases, and the junction held 10 bases outside the gene matches. The CDR3 contains 16 residues. CDR3 nucleotide sequence: TGTGCCACCAGTGATTGGGCGCACGAGGGACAGAATGAGCAGTTCTTC. It codes for CATSDWAHEGQNEQFF.

The rearrangement links TRBV3-1 (or the pseudogene TRBV3-2) to TRBJ2-7; 8 nucleotides line up with TRBD2. This CDR3 has 15 residues. CDR1 is LGHDT, CDR2 YNNKEL, per germline (reference sequence). With V trimmed by 5 bases and J by 3 bases, 9 bases remained unmatched. The CDR3 protein is CASSTRTSTLYEQYF. Here the CDR3 DNA reads TGTGCCAGCAGCACCCGGACTAGCACCCTCTACGAGCAGTACTTC.

The chain joins TRBV2 to TRBJ1-6, with 7 bases lining up with TRBD1. The germline V gene has CDR1 SNHLY and CDR2 FYNNEI. Germline trimming cut 6 bases from V and 11 bases from J; bases unmatched to any gene: 7. The CDR3 loop spans 13 amino acids. CDR3 DNA sequence: TGTGCCAGCAGGTTGGGGCAGGGGGCACCCCTCCACTTT. As protein: CASRLGQGAPLHF.

Here the CDR3 reads CASRSAGDEQFF. The CDR3 DNA sequence: TGTGCCAGCAGATCAGCGGGAGATGAGCAGTTCTTC. The V gene is TRBV6-5, the J gene TRBJ2-1; TRBD2 agrees at 8 bases. V shed 6 bases, J shed 8 bases, and the junction held 3 bases outside the gene matches. Germline assignment: CDR1 MNHEY and CDR2 SVGAGI. The CDR3 runs 12 residues.

This sequence joins TRBV19 and TRBJ1-1, with D possibly TRBD1 on 5 matching bases. Germline V gene sequence: CDR1 LNHDA, CDR2 SQIVND (reference sequence). V was trimmed by 7 bases and J by 5 bases, leaving 17 bases between them. This CDR3 is 14 amino acids long. The CDR3 DNA is TGTGCCAGTATCGGGTCGGGGGTTTGGACTGAAGCTTTCTTT. This gives the protein CASIGSGVWTEAFF.

The genes are TRBV25-1 and TRBJ2-1, with D tentatively TRBD1 (5 bases). The CDR3 is 18 residues long. Trimming shortened V by 6 bases and J by 0 bases, and 21 bases separated the two germline ends. In germline, CDR1 is MGHDK, CDR2 SYGVNS. In nucleotides, the CDR3 is TGTGCCAGCAGCCGAAAAAGTGACAGCTCAAGCTCCTACAATGAGCAGTTCTTC. Its translation is CASSRKSDSSSSYNEQFF.

The chain uses TRBV9 and TRBJ2-2; possibly TRBD2 for D (5 bases). This CDR3 comprises 16 residues. From germline, CDR1 is SGDLS and CDR2 YYNGEE. V was shortened by 4 bases and J by 2 bases, with 15 bases between the two germline ends. CDR3 nucleotides: TGTGCCAGCAGCCCGATAGCGCGTGGCAACACCGGGGAGCTGTTTTTT. Amino acids: CASSPIARGNTGELFF. The whole variable domain, filled in from reference TRBV9 and TRBJ2-2, reads DSGVTQTPKHLITATGQRVTLRCSPRSGDLSVYWYQQSLDQGLQFLIQYYNGEERAKGNILERFSAQQFPDLHSELNLSSLELGDSALYFCASSPIARGNTGELFFGEGSRLTVL.